This T cell receptor beta chain was identified in a study of shared clonotypes between healthy human individuals. About the study: The study used three CD4 naive, three CD4 memory, two CD8 naive and one CD8 memory plate per donor. Study-wide results and limits: Naive subsets tended to show greater estimated richness than memory subsets.

Comment on this clone: Antigen specificity is unknown.

The authors loaded 200 ng DNA, 30,000 to 35,000 T cell genomes, into sorted-subset replicate PCRs. Clones were sequenced by immunoSEQ multiplex PCR, and TCRdb holds only the in-frame ones, with some missing. Of over 2 million clones in the sample, 95% were seen once. The CDR3 spans 13 residues. Germline V gene sequence: CDR1 WSHSY, CDR2 SAAADI. V was clipped by 2 bases and J by 6 bases, with 9 bases between them. The study separated CD4+ cells into CD45RA+ naive and CD45RA-negative memory subsets. This TCR was sampled from a young man in good health. The sequencing sample was made of naive CD4+ T cells sorted from blood. Described subset: CD45RA+ positively selected. The rearrangement uses TRBV10-2 and TRBJ2-3, with unresolved D. The CDR3 DNA reads TGCGCCAGCAGTGAGATACGACGGGATACGCAGTATTTT. This encodes CASSEIRRDTQYF.